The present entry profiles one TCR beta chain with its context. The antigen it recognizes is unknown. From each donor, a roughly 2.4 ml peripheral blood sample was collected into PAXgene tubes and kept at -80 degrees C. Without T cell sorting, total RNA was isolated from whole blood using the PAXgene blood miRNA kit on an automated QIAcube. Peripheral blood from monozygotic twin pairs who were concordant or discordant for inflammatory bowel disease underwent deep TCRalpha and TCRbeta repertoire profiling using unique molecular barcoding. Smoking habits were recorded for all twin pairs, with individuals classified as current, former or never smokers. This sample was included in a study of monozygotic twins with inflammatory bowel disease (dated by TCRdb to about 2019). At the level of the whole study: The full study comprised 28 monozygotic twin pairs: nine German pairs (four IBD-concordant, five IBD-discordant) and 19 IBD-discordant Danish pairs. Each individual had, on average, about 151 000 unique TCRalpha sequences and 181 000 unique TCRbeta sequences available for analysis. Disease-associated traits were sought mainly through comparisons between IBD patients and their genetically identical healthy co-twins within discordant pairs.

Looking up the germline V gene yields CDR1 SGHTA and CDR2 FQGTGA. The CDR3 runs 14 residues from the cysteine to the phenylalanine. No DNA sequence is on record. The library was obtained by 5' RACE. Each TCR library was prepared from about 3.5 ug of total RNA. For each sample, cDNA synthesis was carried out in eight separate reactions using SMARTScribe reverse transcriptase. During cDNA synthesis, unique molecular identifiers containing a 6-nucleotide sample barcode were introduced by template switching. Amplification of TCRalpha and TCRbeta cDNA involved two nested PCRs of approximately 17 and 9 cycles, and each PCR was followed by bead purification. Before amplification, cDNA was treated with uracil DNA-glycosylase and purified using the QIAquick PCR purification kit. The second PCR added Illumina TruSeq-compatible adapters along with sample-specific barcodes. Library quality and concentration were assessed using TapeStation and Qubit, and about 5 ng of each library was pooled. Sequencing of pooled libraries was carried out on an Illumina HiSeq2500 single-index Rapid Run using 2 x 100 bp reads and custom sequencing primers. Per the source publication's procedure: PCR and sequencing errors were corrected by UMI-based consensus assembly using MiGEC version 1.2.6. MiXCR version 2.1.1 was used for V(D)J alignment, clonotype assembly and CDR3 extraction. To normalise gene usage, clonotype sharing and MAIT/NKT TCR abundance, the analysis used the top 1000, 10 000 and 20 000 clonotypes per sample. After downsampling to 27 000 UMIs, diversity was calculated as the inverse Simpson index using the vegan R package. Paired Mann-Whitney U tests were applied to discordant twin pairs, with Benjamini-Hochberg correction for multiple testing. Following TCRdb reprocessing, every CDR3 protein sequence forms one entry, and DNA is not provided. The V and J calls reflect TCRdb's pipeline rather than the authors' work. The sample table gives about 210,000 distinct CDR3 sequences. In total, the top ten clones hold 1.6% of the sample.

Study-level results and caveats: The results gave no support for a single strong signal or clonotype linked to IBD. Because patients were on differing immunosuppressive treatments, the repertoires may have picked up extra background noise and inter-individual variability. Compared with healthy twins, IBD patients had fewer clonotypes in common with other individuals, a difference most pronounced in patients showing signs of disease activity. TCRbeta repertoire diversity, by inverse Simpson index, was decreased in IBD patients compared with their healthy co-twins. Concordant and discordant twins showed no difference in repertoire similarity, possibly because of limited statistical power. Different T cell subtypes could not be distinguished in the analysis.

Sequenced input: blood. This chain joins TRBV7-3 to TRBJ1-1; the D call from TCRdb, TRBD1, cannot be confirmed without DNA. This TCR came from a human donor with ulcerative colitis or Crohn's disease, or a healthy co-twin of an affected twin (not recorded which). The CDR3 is CASSSQTGNTEAFF.